This entry lists 13 T cell receptor beta chains sequenced from one sample in a study of T cells in Graves' hyperthyroidism and ophthalmopathy. Amplification of TCR beta CDR3 regions was performed using RNA transcripts as template. A first-round RT-PCR of the TCR CDR3 used the HTBI primer set. TCRdb itself ran the multiplex PCR reads through MiXCR, one entry per CDR3 protein. The data contain fewer than 450,000 distinct CDR3 sequences, about 18% of them singletons. Sequences were obtained from blood. These TCRs come from a woman in her 30s with Graves' hyperthyroidism that later progressed to Graves' ophthalmopathy.

There are many counts of this clonotype. The chain employs TRBV9 and TRBJ1-1; 10 nucleotides line up with TRBD1. V trimming: 0 bases; J trimming: 1 base; junction bases outside the gene matches: 3. Germline V gene sequence: CDR1 SGDLS, CDR2 YYNGEE. This CDR3 has 16 amino acids. CDR3 residues: CASSVEDRGTNTEAFF. DNA for the CDR3: TGTGCCAGCAGCGTAGAGGACAGGGGGACGAACACTGAAGCTTTCTTT. The full variable domain, rest sourced from reference TRBV9 and TRBJ1-1, is DSGVTQTPKHLITATGQRVTLRCSPRSGDLSVYWYQQSLDQGLQFLIQYYNGEERAKGNILERFSAQQFPDLHSELNLSSLELGDSALYFCASSVEDRGTNTEAFFGQGTRLTVV.

The sample holds a few counts of this clonotype. Since a much larger clone is just one base distant, this may be a read error. The rearrangement uses TRBV2 and TRBJ2-5, with 7 bases fitting TRBD2. The germline gives CDR1 SNHLY, CDR2 FYNNEI. The length of the CDR3 is 15 residues. V was clipped by 6 bases and J by 6 bases; unmatched bases: 13. CDR3 residues: CASRATGGRGKTQYF. The CDR3 bases are TGTGCCAGCAGGGCGACTGGCGGGAGAGGGAAGACCCAGTACTTC.

In this sample, this clonotype turned up many times. The V gene is TRBV18, the J gene TRBJ1-1, with 7 bases matching TRBD1. The trim removed 6 bases at V and 7 bases at J, leaving 8 bases unmatched. The V gene's germline CDR1 is KGHSH and CDR2 LQKENI. The CDR3 is 13 amino acids. CDR3 sequence: CASSAGGRIEAFF. The CDR3 DNA follows: TGTGCCAGCTCCGCAGGGGGTAGGATTGAAGCTTTCTTT.

This chain connects TRBV5-1 to TRBJ2-3; 12 nucleotides line up with TRBD2. Germline V gene sequence: CDR1 SGHRS, CDR2 YFSETQ. The CDR3 consists of 17 residues. The V and J ends lost 0 bases and 2 bases, in that order; junction bases with no gene match: 4. In DNA, the CDR3 is TGCGCCAGCAGCTTGGCGACTAGCGGGGGTTCCACAGATACGCAGTATTTT. As protein: CASSLATSGGSTDTQYF.

This clonotype was seen many times. The V call is TRBV6-1, the J call TRBJ1-1; unclear D gene. The germline V gene has CDR1 MNHNS and CDR2 SASEGT. V gave up 6 bases and J gave up 0 bases, with 8 bases separating them. This CDR3 is built from 13 residues. In DNA, the CDR3 is TGTGCCAGCAGGTCCAGGATGAACACTGAAGCTTTCTTT. Encoded protein: CASRSRMNTEAFF.

Comment on this clonotype: Possible read error: a much larger clone is one base away. The chain combines TRBV12-3 or TRBV12-4 with TRBJ2-2, with 12 bases identical to TRBD1. The ends lost 6 bases at V and 4 bases at J; junction bases unmatched: 3. This CDR3 contains 15 residues. The CDR3 is CASRPGQGATGELFF. CDR3 nucleotides: TGTGCCAGCAGACCGGGACAGGGGGCCACCGGGGAGCTGTTTTTT.

This clonotype appeared many times. V usage is TRBV7-9 and J usage is TRBJ2-1, with 10 bases that match TRBD1. The CDR3 extends over 14 amino acids. Trimming at V came to 10 bases and at J to 2 bases, leaving 5 bases not matched to a gene. Germline CDR1 SEHNR, CDR2 FQNEAQ (reference sequence). The CDR3 is CAIRGTGAYNEQFF. In DNA, the CDR3 is TGTGCCATCAGGGGGACAGGGGCCTACAATGAGCAGTTCTTC.

This clonotype was seen a handful of times. J is TRBJ1-5 and V is TRBV18, with 9 nucleotides matching TRBD1. Trimming removed 4 bases from V and 2 bases from J; junction bases left unmatched: 12. This CDR3 has 18 residues. Looked up from germline, CDR1 is KGHSH and CDR2 is LQKENI. The CDR3 nucleotides are TGTGCCAGCTCACGTCCCGGGACAGGGTCCGGGGGCAATCAGCCCCAGCATTTT. This codes for CASSRPGTGSGGNQPQHF.

The rearrangement links TRBV11-2 to TRBJ2-2, with D maybe TRBD2 (6 bases). The germline V and J ends were trimmed by 5 bases and 4 bases, with 17 bases remaining between them. CDR3 size: 16 residues. Germline V lookup: CDR1 SGHAT, CDR2 FQNNGV. The CDR3 reads CASSPSRGTATGELFF. In DNA form, the CDR3 reads TGTGCCAGCAGCCCTAGTCGGGGGACGGCCACCGGGGAGCTGTTTTTT. Looking up the rest from reference TRBV11-2 and TRBJ2-2 gives the full variable domain: EAGVAQSPRYKIIEKRQSVAFWCNPISGHATLYWYQQILGQGPKLLIQFQNNGVVDDSQLPKDRFSAERLKGVDSTLKIQPAKLEDSAVYLCASSPSRGTATGELFFGEGSRLTVL.

A single count supports this clonotype. The chain couples TRBV5-1 to TRBJ2-2, with 7 bases matching TRBD1. Germline V gives CDR1 SGHRS, CDR2 YFSETQ. The V gene end was trimmed by 9 bases and the J gene end by 1 base; junction bases not matched to a gene: 3. This CDR3 comprises 13 residues. CDR3: CATRQGNTGELFF. CDR3 sequence (DNA): TGCGCCACCCGACAGGGGAACACCGGGGAGCTGTTTTTT.

This clonotype occurred many times. This chain joins TRBV12-3 or TRBV12-4 and TRBJ1-1; D is perhaps TRBD1 (5 bases). The CDR3 is 12 residues long. Trimming stripped 3 bases from V and 11 bases from J, with 13 bases between. The CDR3 DNA follows: TGTGCCAGCAGTTTTGTGGGGGAGGAGGCTTTCTTT. Its translation is CASSFVGEEAFF.

This chain links TRBV6-1 with TRBJ2-7, with 7 nucleotides matching TRBD2. J lost 2 bases, V lost 1 base, and 5 bases had no gene match. The CDR3 contains 15 residues. Germline V gives CDR1 MNHNS, CDR2 SASEGT. The CDR3 loop reads CASSEEAGAPYEQYF. The CDR3 region has the DNA TGTGCCAGCAGTGAAGAGGCGGGAGCTCCCTACGAGCAGTACTTC.

This clonotype was counted ten times or more. This sequence joins TRBV20-1 and TRBJ2-1; no firm D call. V was pared by 4 bases and J by 9 bases, with 19 bases between. The CDR3 length is 14 residues. Germline-derived CDR1 and CDR2 are DFQATT and SNEGSKA (reference sequence). The CDR3 DNA follows: TGCAGTGCTACGATCCCCAACTTTACAAGTGAGCAGTTCTTC. Translating gives CSATIPNFTSEQFF.